This T cell receptor beta chain was captured in a study of cytomegalovirus exposure and HLA in healthy donors. The method was immunoSEQ multiplex PCR; TCRdb's version includes in-frame clones alone and lacks a portion of them. The data show under 250,000 clones, 75% to 95% seen once. Trimming shortened V by 4 bases and J by 1 base, and 16 bases separated the two germline ends. The CDR3 is 16 amino acids. The germline CDR1 and CDR2 sequences are SEHNR and FQNEAQ (reference sequence). The sequence was collected from a young woman in good health and CMV-seronegative. Sequencing was done on a sample of PBMCs. V gene TRBV7-9 combines with J gene TRBJ2-5, with a possible D match to TRBD1 (6 bases). The CDR3, as DNA: TGTGCCAGCAGCTCTTACCCTACAGGGCCCCAAGAGACCCAGTACTTC. It codes for CASSSYPTGPQETQYF.